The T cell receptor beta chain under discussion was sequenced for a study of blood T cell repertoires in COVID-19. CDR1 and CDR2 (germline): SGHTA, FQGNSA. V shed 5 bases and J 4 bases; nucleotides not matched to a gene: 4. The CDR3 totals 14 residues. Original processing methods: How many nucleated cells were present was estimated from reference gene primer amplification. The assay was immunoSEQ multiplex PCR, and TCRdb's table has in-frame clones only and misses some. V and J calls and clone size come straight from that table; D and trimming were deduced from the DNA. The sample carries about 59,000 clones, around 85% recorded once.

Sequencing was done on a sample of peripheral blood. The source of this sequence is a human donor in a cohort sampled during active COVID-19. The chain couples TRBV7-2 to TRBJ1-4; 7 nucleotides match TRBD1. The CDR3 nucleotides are TGTGCCAGCAGCATCCGACAGGGTAATGAAAAACTGTTTTTT. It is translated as CASSIRQGNEKLFF.